This TCR beta chain was sequenced for a study of blood T cells in healthy people across ages. About this clonotype itself: Its antigen is unidentified.

Isolation of PBMCs gave at least 7 million cells per sample. The CDR3 is 16 amino acids. The V gene's germline CDR1 is MDHEN and CDR2 SYDVKM. Trimming left V 5 bases short and J 4 bases short, with 18 bases between. Primers used in a second PCR of about 6 to 12 cycles were a sample-barcoded 5' primer and a J-beta primer mix. TCRdb processed the 5' RACE reads anew with MiXCR; each CDR3 protein has one entry. The sample consists of about 800,000 distinct CDR3 sequences, nearly 60% of them appearing once. Study-wide points: The donors' CMV status was not determined, possibly confounding changes in expanded clonotypes. A strong correlation was found between TCR beta diversity and the percentage of naive T cells.

The sequencing sample was made of blood. The V gene is TRBV28, the J gene TRBJ1-5, with a tentative D call TRBD1 (5 bases). This receptor was identified in a man aged 25 to 40 in good health. Here the CDR3 reads CASSPTSGRENQPQHF. The CDR3 DNA reads TGTGCCAGCAGTCCGACCTCAGGGAGGGAAAATCAGCCCCAGCATTTT.